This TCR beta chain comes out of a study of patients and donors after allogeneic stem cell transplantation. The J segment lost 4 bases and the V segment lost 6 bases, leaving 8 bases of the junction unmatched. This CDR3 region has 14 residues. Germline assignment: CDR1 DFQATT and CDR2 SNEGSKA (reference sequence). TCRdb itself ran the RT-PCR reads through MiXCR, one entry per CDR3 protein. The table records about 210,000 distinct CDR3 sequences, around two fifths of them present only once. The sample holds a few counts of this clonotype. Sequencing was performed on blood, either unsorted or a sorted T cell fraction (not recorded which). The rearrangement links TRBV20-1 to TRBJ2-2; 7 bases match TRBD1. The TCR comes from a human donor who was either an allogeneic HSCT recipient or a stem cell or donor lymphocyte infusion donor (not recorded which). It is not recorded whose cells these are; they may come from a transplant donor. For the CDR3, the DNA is TGCAGTGCCACGACAGGGTACGGCACCGGGGAGCTGTTTTTT. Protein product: CSATTGYGTGELFF.